This T cell receptor beta chain appears in the sequencing data of a study of CD8+CD57+ T cells in acquired aplastic anemia. It was genomic DNA that served as the template for profiling TCR beta VDJ and CDR3. TCRdb analysed the reads with MiXCR anew, one entry per CDR3 protein. The profile covers some 180,000 distinct CDR3 sequences, with 40% to 50% appearing a single time and 2.5% to 3.5% taken by the ten largest. CDR1 and CDR2 (germline): LNHDA, SQIVND (reference sequence). There are 15 residues in the CDR3. The junction had 9 bases not matched to a gene; V was cut back by 9 bases and J by 1 base. The specimen sequenced was sorted CD4+, CD8+, or CD8+CD57+ T cells (not recorded which) from PBMCs. The receptor was isolated from a human donor in good health. J is TRBJ1-3 and V is TRBV19, with TRBD1 identical over 7 bases. CDR3 residues: CASRRQGESGNTIYF. CDR3 nucleotide sequence: TGTGCCAGCCGTCGACAGGGAGAGTCTGGAAACACCATATATTTT.